This T cell receptor beta chain was identified during a study of shared clonotypes between healthy human individuals. Germline CDR1 MGHDK, CDR2 SYGVNS. The junction had 5 bases not matched to a gene; V was cut back by 8 bases and J by 0 bases. The CDR3 has 14 residues. Clones were read by immunoSEQ multiplex PCR, and TCRdb kept only the in-frame ones, dropping some. The sample yields fewer than 1.6 million clones, approximately 98.5% seen once. This sequence joins TRBV25-1 and TRBJ2-7; TRBD1 matches at 9 bases. The sample taken for sequencing was naive CD4+ T cells sorted from blood. Subset noted: CD45RA+ positively selected. The receptor's source is a man younger than 40 in good health. For the CDR3, the DNA is TGTGCCAGCCTGGGACAGGGCTACTCCTACGAGCAGTACTTC. Translated: CASLGQGYSYEQYF.